This T cell receptor (beta chain) stems from a study of OX40 agonist ivuxolimab in advanced cancers. Looking at the study overall: The costimulatory receptor OX40 (CD134) was targeted by ivuxolimab, a fully human IgG2 agonistic monoclonal antibody. Intravenous ivuxolimab was administered to patients every 2 weeks at six dose levels: 0.01, 0.1, 0.3, 1.5, 3 and 10 mg/kg. Of the approximately 50 dose-escalation patients, hepatocellular carcinoma was present in roughly 19, melanoma in about 15, renal cell carcinoma in 9 and head and neck cancer in 9. A male proportion of 70% to 90% and a mean age of approximately 60 years, ranging from 23 to 79, were recorded for the dose-escalation cohort. Patients were allowed to have had prior anti-PD-1, anti-PD-L1 or anti-CTLA-4 therapy, and 30% to 50% of the dose-escalation patients had previously received checkpoint inhibitors. Partial responses were achieved by three dose-escalation patients, of whom one had hepatocellular carcinoma and two had cutaneous melanoma. The point of sequencing TCRbeta in the periphery was to test whether ivuxolimab changed TCR sequence diversity and drove clonal T-cell expansion. The monotherapy dose-escalation portion (N ≈ 55 patients) of the phase I ivuxolimab trial is reported in the paper. Here is what the overall study found, with its caveats: At doses from 0.1 to 3.0 mg/kg, clonal expansion was seen in both CD4+ and CD8+ blood T cells between baseline and week 6. After ivuxolimab, expanded clones were on average more numerous among CD8+ T cells than among CD4+ T cells. Partial responders in the 0.1-3.0 mg/kg groups had among the lowest normalized peripheral clonal expansion, especially among CD8+ T cells. Antigen specificity was not determined for the clonally expanded peripheral T cells. Low levels of normalized T-cell clonal expansion were also seen in some patients who did not respond.

For sequencing of the TCRbeta CDR3 region, genomic DNA was extracted from the sorted cells. TCRbeta CDR3 regions were sequenced using the immunoSEQ Assay. The table was pulled from immuneACCESS by TCRdb, which kept in-frame rearrangements only. Such tables lose some clones; where checked, under half of the loss comes from unresolved V genes, and the rest has no known cause. A total of some 57,000 clones appear in this sample, under 90% of them only once. 4.8% of the sample goes to the ten largest clones. Patients with autoimmune disease history or receiving systemic immunosuppression were excluded from the trial. Peripheral blood for TCR sequencing was collected from all dose cohorts at baseline, on cycle 4 day 1, and on cycle 7 day 1. The samples were drawn from a first-in-human, open-label, multicenter phase I dose-escalation trial of ivuxolimab. Adults with locally advanced or metastatic melanoma, renal cell carcinoma, hepatocellular carcinoma or head and neck squamous cell carcinoma were enrolled in the trial. CD4+ and CD8+ T cells were sorted separately from peripheral blood before TCR sequencing.

As to this clone: Its antigen has not been determined. Base qualities are not provided; no much larger clone lies one nucleotide away.

The CDR3 runs 14 amino acids, cysteine and phenylalanine included. Only the CDR3 DNA stays, 42 bases, in frame from base 1. This specimen consisted of CD4+ or CD8+ T cells sorted from blood, obtained in a trial of the OX40 agonist ivuxolimab. The rearrangement joined TRBV21-1 to TRBJ2-5; no DNA check was done on the table's D call, TRBD2. The better agreement between TRBJ2-7 and the DNA end casts doubt on the J call. TRBV21-1 is a listed pseudogene. This TCR came from an adult with an advanced solid tumor such as melanoma, head and neck, liver or kidney cancer. The CDR3 protein is CASSAQLAGYEQYF. The nucleotide sequence reads TGTGCCAGCAGCGCCCAACTAGCGGGCTACGAGCAGTACTTC.